This T cell receptor beta chain came from a study of control samples from healthy donors and cancer patients. TCRdb's copy holds only in-frame clones and misses some; the assay was immunoSEQ multiplex PCR. The repertoire includes over 65,000 clones, 85% to 90% of them detected once, and 9.5% to 10% sits in the top ten. The CDR3 spans 13 residues. J was trimmed by 6 bases and V by 6 bases; bases with no gene match: 7. Germline CDR1 and CDR2: SNHLY and FYNNEI. This clonotype was obtained from a woman aged 45 to 65 with colorectal cancer. Source material: PBMCs. This chain joins TRBV2 and TRBJ1-2, with 7 bases identical to TRBD1. The CDR3 reads CASSRQGLNGYTF. CDR3 bases: TGTGCCAGCAGCCGACAGGGTTTGAATGGCTACACCTTC.